This is a list of T cell receptor beta chains from one sample in a study of T cell repertoires in ileal Crohn's disease. Profiled with immunoSEQ multiplex PCR; TCRdb holds only in-frame clones, not every one. This table holds approximately 4,100 clones, roughly 80% found once. Sequenced sample: ileal tissue. The receptors derive from an adult with Crohn's disease. CDR3s include the opening cysteine and the closing phenylalanine or tryptophan. Each record gives: clone size, D gene, V gene, J gene, CDR3 DNA, CDR3 protein. The D gene is left open where the match is weak. Clone size is shown for a subset of rows, as once, few, many or a class of expanded clone.

>.|TRBD1|TRBV7-3|TRBJ2-5
TGTGCCAGCAGCCCCAATGGGCAGGGGGCGGGAGAGACCCAGTACTTC
CASSPNGQGAGETQYF
>.|TRBD1|TRBV5-1|TRBJ1-3
TGCGCCAGCCGCCCGCAGGGGGCAGCTGGAAACACCATATATTTT
CASRPQGAAGNTIYF
>.|TRBD1|TRBV5-1|TRBJ2-7
TGCGCCAGCAGCTCTACCAGAACAGGGGGCTTCGAGCAGTACTTC
CASSSTRTGGFEQYF
>once|TRBD2|TRBV9|TRBJ2-1
TGTGCCAGCAGCGTAGCGGGGCGGGGGGGCCCCCATGAGCAGTTCTTC
CASSVAGRGGPHEQFF
>few|.|TRBV29-1|TRBJ1-2
TGCAGCGTTTGGGGGGTCATCGTCTCGGAGGGGTATGGCTACACCTTC
CSVWGVIVSEGYGYTF
>.|.|TRBV15|TRBJ1-2
TGTGCCACCAGCAGAGTGGGAGGTGAGGGGCTGGGCTACACCTTC
CATSRVGGEGLGYTF
>once|.|TRBV2|TRBJ2-1
TGTGCCAGCAGCCCGTACAATGAGCAGTTCTTC
CASSPYNEQFF
>once|TRBD2|TRBV4-2|TRBJ2-7
TGTGCCAGCAGCCTCTCCCCGGAAGCGGGAGCCTACGAGCAGTACTTC
CASSLSPEAGAYEQYF
>.|.|TRBV6-1|TRBJ1-2
TGTGCCAGCAGTGATACACAGTTACCGAACTATGGCTACACCTTC
CASSDTQLPNYGYTF
>.|.|TRBV2|TRBJ2-7
TGTGCCAGCAGTGAACTTGAGACAGGAATCTACGAGCAGTACTTC
CASSELETGIYEQYF
>.|.|TRBV30|TRBJ2-7
TGTGCCTGGAGTGCCTCGGGAGCGAGGAACGAGCAGTACTTC
CAWSASGARNEQYF
>.|TRBD2|TRBV9|TRBJ2-3
TGTGCCAGCAGCGTGGCGGGAGGCCCAGATACGCAGTATTTT
CASSVAGGPDTQYF
>.|.|TRBV19|TRBJ1-4
TGTGCCAGCTCGCGGTTGGCTGAAAAACTGTTTTTT
CASSRLAEKLFF
>.|TRBD1|TRBV2|TRBJ2-3
TGTGCCAGCAGTGGACAGGGGGGTTATACGCAGTATTTT
CASSGQGGYTQYF
>few|TRBD1|TRBV7-3|TRBJ2-6
TGTGCCAGCAGCTTAGGTCCCCATTCGGGACAGAGCTCTGGGGCCAACGTCCTGACTTTC
CASSLGPHSGQSSGANVLTF
>once|.|TRBV18|TRBJ2-1
TGTGCCAGCTCACCCGATAAAGCGACCTACAATGAGCAGTTCTTC
CASSPDKATYNEQFF
>.|.|TRBV30|TRBJ2-7
TGTGCCTGGTCCAGTAGCGCCTACGAGCAGTACTTC
CAWSSSAYEQYF
>.|TRBD1|TRBV2|TRBJ1-2
TGTGCCAGCAGTGAATTCGTTATTGTGGGACAGGGTACAGGGGCAGATGGCTACACCTTC
CASSEFVIVGQGTGADGYTF
>.|.|TRBV28|TRBJ1-1
TGTGCCAGCACCGTACATGGACAAAGGAACACTGAAGCTTTCTTT
CASTVHGQRNTEAFF
>.|.|TRBV6-5|TRBJ2-3
TGTGCCAGCAGTTACTCAGGGGACACCGGCACAGATACGCAGTATTTT
CASSYSGDTGTDTQYF
>.|TRBD1|TRBV7-2|TRBJ1-4
TGTGCCAGCAGCTTGGACAGGGGGGTTACAACTAATGAAAAACTGTTTTTT
CASSLDRGVTTNEKLFF
>few|.|TRBV7-3|TRBJ2-3
TGTGCCAGCAGCTCACGGGACTTCACAGATACGCAGTATTTT
CASSSRDFTDTQYF
>.|.|TRBV9|TRBJ1-3
TGTGCCAGCAGCGACAGAAACACCATATATTTT
CASSDRNTIYF
>.|TRBD1|TRBV5-1|TRBJ2-7
TGCGCCAGCAGCTTGAAAGTGACAGGGTATTTCTACGAGCAGTACTTC
CASSLKVTGYFYEQYF
>few|TRBD2|TRBV4-1|TRBJ2-1
TGCGCCAGCAGCCAGGGACTAGCGGGAACCCACAATGAGCAGTTCTTC
CASSQGLAGTHNEQFF
>.|.|TRBV16|TRBJ2-2
TGTGCCAGCAGCCGGATGGGCGGGGCGAACACCGGGGAGCTGTTTTTT
CASSRMGGANTGELFF
>.|.|TRBV29-1|TRBJ2-1
TGCAGCGTTGAGACAGGCGGATACAATGAGCAGTTCTTC
CSVETGGYNEQFF
>.|TRBD1|TRBV7-2|TRBJ2-1
TGTGCCAGCAGCTTACCACGGGACAGAAGGACTTCCTACAATGAGCAGTTCTTC
CASSLPRDRRTSYNEQFF
>few|TRBD1|TRBV6-1|TRBJ2-3
TGTGCCAGCAGTGATGACAGGGCTGATACGCAGTATTTT
CASSDDRADTQYF
>.|TRBD1|TRBV9|TRBJ2-1
TGTGCCAGCAGCGTAGGAGGGGGCCTTTTCAATGAGCAGTTCTTC
CASSVGGGLFNEQFF
>.|TRBD1|TRBV2|TRBJ2-6
TGTGCCAGCAGGGAAGGGGGCTCCTTCTCTGGGGCCAACGTCCTGACTTTC
CASREGGSFSGANVLTF
>.|TRBD1|TRBV6-1|TRBJ1-1
TGTGCCAGCACCCCACCGGGACAGGGAGACACTGAAGCTTTCTTT
CASTPPGQGDTEAFF
>.|TRBD2|TRBV4-1|TRBJ2-7
TGCGCCAGCAGCCTTAGCGGGAGCTCCTACGAGCAGTACTTC
CASSLSGSSYEQYF
>.|TRBD1|TRBV19|TRBJ2-4
TGTGCCAGTTGGACAGGGGACATTCAGTACTTC
CASWTGDIQYF
>.|.|TRBV29-1|TRBJ2-2
TGCAGCGTGAACAGGGTAAACACCGGGGAGCTGTTTTTT
CSVNRVNTGELFF
>once|.|TRBV4-2|TRBJ2-7
TGTGCCAGCAGCCAAGACTCCAGGCCTACCTACGAGCAGTACTTC
CASSQDSRPTYEQYF
>.|TRBD1|TRBV28|TRBJ2-2
TGTGCCAGCACCACAATGGGACAGGGAGGTCCCGGGGAGCTGTTTTTT
CASTTMGQGGPGELFF
>.|.|TRBV18|TRBJ1-1
TGTGCCAGCTCACCAGGCGGGGCAGACACTGAAGCTTTCTTT
CASSPGGADTEAFF
>.|.|TRBV15|TRBJ2-6
TGTGCCACCAGCAGAGATCGCGGCTCAGGGGCCAACGTCCTGACTTTC
CATSRDRGSGANVLTF
>.|TRBD1|TRBV5-1|TRBJ2-5
TGCGCCAGCAGCTCAAGCGGGACAGGGGGGGGAGAGACCCAGTACTTC
CASSSSGTGGGETQYF
>once|TRBD1|TRBV29-1|TRBJ1-1
TGCAGCGCTATGCCATTATTCAGGGGGGTGTTGAACACTGAAGCTTTCTTT
CSAMPLFRGVLNTEAFF
>.|TRBD2|TRBV5-1|TRBJ2-3
TGCGCCAGCAGCCCGACTAGCGGGAGAGGTACAGATACGCAGTATTTT
CASSPTSGRGTDTQYF
>.|.|TRBV10-2|TRBJ2-5
TGCGCCAGCAGTGATCAAGTAGCCCTAATGGAGACCCAGTACTTC
CASSDQVALMETQYF
>.|TRBD2|TRBV29-1|TRBJ2-7
TGCAGCGTCTTTAGCGGGAGTGTATCCTACGAGCAGTACTTC
CSVFSGSVSYEQYF
>once|TRBD1|TRBV28|TRBJ2-6
TGTGCCAGTCTCCAGGGGGCTTTATCTGGGGCCAACGTCCTGACTTTC
CASLQGALSGANVLTF
>.|.|TRBV18|TRBJ2-2
TGTGCCAGCTCAGGAAGGGGTACCGGGGAGCTGTTTTTT
CASSGRGTGELFF
>once|TRBD1|TRBV7-8|TRBJ1-1
TGTGCCAGCAGCTTAGACAGAGGGGGCGAAGGGACTGAAGCTTTCTTT
CASSLDRGGEGTEAFF
>.|.|TRBV2|TRBJ2-2
TGTGCCAGCAGTCCAACAGGGATTACGAACACCGGGGAGCTGTTTTTT
CASSPTGITNTGELFF
>.|.|TRBV13|TRBJ2-7
TGTGCCAGCAGCTTAAACAGGGACCCCCACTCCTACGAGCAGTACTTC
CASSLNRDPHSYEQYF
>.|.|TRBV28|TRBJ2-7
TGTGCCAGCAGTTTATCGCCGGGGAGCGAGCAGTACTTC
CASSLSPGSEQYF
>.|.|TRBV21-1|TRBJ2-1
TGTGCCAGCAGCAAACTAGCGGGACTCTACAATGAGCAGTTCTTC
CASSKLAGLYNEQFF
>.|.|TRBV6-5|TRBJ2-3
TGTGCCAGCAGTCCATTTCAGGCTAGCACAGATACGCAGTATTTT
CASSPFQASTDTQYF
>.|.|TRBV7-3|TRBJ2-2
TGTGCCAGCAGCTTGCGGCATCCATCGAACACCGGGGAGCTGTTTTTT
CASSLRHPSNTGELFF
>.|TRBD2|TRBV4-1|TRBJ2-7
TGCGCCAGCAGCCAAGTATCGGGGGGGCTCTACGAGCAGTACTTC
CASSQVSGGLYEQYF
>once|TRBD1|TRBV11-2|TRBJ1-1
TGTGCCAGCAGCCCCCGACAGGGTATCCCTGAAGCTTTCTTT
CASSPRQGIPEAFF